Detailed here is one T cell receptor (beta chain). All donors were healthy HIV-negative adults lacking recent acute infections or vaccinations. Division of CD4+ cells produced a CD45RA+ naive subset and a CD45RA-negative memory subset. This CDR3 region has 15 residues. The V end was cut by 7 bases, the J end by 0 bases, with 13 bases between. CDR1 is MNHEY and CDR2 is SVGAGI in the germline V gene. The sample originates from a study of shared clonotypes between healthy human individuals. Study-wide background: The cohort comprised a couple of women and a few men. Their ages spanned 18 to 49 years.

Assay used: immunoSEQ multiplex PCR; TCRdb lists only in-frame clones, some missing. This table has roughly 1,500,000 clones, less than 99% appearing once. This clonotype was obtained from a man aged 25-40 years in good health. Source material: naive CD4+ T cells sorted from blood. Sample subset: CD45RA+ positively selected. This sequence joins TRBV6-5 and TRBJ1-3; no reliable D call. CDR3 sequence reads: CASTVDGGSGNTIYF. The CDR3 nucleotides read TGTGCCAGCACGGTTGACGGCGGCTCTGGAAACACCATATATTTT.